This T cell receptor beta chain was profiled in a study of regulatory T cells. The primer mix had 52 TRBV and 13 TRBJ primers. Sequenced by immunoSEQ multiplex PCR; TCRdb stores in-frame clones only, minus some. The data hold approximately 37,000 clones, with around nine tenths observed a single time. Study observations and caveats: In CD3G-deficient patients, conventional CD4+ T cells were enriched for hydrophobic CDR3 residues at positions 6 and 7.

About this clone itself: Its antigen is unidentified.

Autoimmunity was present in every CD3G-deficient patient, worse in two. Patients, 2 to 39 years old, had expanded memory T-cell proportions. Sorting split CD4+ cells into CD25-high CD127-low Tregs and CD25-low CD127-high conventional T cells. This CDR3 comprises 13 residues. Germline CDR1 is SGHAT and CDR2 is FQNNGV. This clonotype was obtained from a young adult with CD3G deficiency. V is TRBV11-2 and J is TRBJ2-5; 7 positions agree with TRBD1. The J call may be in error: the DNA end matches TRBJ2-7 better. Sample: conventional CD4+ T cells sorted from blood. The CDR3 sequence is CASSSNRGHEQYF. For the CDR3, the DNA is TGTGCCAGCAGCTCTAACAGGGGCCACGAGCAGTACTTC.